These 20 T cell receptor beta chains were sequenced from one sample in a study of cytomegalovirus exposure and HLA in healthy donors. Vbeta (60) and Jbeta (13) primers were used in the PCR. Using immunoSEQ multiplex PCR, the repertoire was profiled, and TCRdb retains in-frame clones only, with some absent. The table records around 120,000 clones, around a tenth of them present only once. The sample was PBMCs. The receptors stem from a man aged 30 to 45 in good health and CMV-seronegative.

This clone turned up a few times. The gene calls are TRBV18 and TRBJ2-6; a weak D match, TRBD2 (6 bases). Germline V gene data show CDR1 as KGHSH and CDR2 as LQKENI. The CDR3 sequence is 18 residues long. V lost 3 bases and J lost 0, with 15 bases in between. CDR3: CASSPAGPQLSGANVLTF. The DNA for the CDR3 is TGTGCCAGCTCACCCGCGGGACCACAACTCTCTGGGGCCAACGTCCTGACTTTC. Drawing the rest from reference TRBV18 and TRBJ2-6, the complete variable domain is NAGVMQNPRHLVRRRGQEARLRCSPMKGHSHVYWYRQLPEEGLKFMVYLQKENIIDESGMPKERFSAEFPKEGPSILRIQQVVRGDSAAYFCASSPAGPQLSGANVLTFGAGSRLTVL.

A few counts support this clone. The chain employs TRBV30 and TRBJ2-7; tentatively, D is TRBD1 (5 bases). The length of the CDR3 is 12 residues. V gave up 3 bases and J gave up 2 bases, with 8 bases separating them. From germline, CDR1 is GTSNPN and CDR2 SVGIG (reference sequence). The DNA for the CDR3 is TGTGCCTGGAGCGGACACCCCTACGAGCAGTACTTC. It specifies CAWSGHPYEQYF. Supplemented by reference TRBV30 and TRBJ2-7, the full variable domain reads SQTIHQWPATLVQPVGSPLSLECTVEGTSNPNLYWYRQAAGRGLQLLFYSVGIGQISSEVPQNLSASRPQDRQFILSSKKLLLSDSGFYLCAWSGHPYEQYFGPGTRLTVT.

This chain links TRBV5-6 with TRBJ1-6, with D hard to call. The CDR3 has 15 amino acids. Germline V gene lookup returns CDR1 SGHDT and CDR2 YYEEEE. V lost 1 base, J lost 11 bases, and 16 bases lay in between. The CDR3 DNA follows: TGTGCCAGCAGCTTGTCCCCCGGAGTCGGGACACCCCTCCACTTT. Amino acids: CASSLSPGVGTPLHF.

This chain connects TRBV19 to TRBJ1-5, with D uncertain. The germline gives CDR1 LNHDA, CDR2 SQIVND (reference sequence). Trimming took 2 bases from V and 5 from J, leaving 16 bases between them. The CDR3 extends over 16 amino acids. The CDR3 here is CASSILSVLGDQPQHF. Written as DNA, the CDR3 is TGTGCCAGTAGTATATTATCCGTCCTGGGCGATCAGCCCCAGCATTTT. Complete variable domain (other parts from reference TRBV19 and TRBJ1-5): DGGITQSPKYLFRKEGQNVTLSCEQNLNHDAMYWYRQDPGQGLRLIYYSQIVNDFQKGDIAEGYSVSREKKESFPLTVTSAQKNPTAFYLCASSILSVLGDQPQHFGDGTRLSIL.

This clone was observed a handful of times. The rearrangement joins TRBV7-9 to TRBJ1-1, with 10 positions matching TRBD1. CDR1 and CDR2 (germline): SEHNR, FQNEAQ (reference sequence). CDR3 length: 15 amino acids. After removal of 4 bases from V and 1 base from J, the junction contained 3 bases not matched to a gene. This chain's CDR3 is CASSYGQGGNTEAFF. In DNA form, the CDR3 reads TGTGCCAGCAGCTATGGACAGGGGGGGAACACTGAAGCTTTCTTT.

The CDR3 DNA reads TGTGCCAGTAGTACGTCGGGGGGAAGCAATCAGCCCCAGCATTTT. It codes for CASSTSGGSNQPQHF. The chain links TRBV19 to TRBJ1-5; maybe TRBD1 (5 bases). CDR1 is LNHDA and CDR2 is SQIVND in the germline V gene (reference sequence). V lost 4 bases and J lost 1, with 11 bases in between. The CDR3 totals 15 residues.

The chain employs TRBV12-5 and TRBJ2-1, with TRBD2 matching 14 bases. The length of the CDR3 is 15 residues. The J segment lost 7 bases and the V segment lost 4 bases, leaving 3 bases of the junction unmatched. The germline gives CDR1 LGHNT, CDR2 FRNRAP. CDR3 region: CASGWGTSGGNEQFF. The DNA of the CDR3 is TGTGCTAGTGGTTGGGGGACTAGCGGGGGTAATGAGCAGTTCTTC.

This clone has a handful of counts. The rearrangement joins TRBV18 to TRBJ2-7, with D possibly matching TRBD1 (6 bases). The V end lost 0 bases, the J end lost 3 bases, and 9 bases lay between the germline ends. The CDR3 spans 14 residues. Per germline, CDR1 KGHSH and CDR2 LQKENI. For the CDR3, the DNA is TGTGCCAGCTCACCACCCGACAGGCTCTACGAGCAGTACTTC. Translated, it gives CASSPPDRLYEQYF.

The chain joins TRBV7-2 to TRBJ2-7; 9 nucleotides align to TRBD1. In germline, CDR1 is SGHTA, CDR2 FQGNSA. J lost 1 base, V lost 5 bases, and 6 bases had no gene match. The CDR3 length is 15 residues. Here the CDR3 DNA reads TGTGCCAGCAGCCTCGCGGGACAGGGTTCCTACGAGCAGTACTTC. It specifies CASSLAGQGSYEQYF. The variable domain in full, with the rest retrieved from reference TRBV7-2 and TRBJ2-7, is GAGVSQSPSNKVTEKGKDVELRCDPISGHTALYWYRQSLGQGLEFLIYFQGNSAPDKSGLPSDRFSAERTGGSVSTLTIQRTQQEDSAVYLCASSLAGQGSYEQYFGPGTRLTVT.

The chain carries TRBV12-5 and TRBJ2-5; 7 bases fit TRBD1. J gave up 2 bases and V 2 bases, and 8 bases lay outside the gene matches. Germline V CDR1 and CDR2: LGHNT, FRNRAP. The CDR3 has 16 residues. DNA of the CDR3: TGTGCTAGTGGTTTGCCATTACTGGGACAGCAAGAGACCCAGTACTTC. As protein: CASGLPLLGQQETQYF.

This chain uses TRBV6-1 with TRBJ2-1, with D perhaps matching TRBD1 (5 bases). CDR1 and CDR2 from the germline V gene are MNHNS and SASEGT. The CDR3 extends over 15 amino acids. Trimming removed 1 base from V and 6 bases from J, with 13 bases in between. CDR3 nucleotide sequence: TGTGCCAGCAGTGAAGGTGGGGCCCTCGCCAATGAGCAGTTCTTC. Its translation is CASSEGGALANEQFF.

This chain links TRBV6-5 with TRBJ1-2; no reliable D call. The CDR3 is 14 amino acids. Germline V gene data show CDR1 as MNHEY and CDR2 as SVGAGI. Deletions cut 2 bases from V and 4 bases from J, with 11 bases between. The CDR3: CASSYGGVGYGYTF. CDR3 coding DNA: TGTGCCAGCAGTTACGGCGGGGTTGGCTATGGCTACACCTTC.

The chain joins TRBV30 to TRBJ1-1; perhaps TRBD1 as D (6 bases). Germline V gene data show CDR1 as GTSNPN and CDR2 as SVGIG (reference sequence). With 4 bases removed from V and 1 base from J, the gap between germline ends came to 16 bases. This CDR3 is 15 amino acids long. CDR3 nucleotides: TGTGCCTGGATATGGGGGCGCGCCTCGAACACTGAAGCTTTCTTT. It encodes CAWIWGRASNTEAFF. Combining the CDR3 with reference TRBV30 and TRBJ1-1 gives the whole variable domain SQTIHQWPATLVQPVGSPLSLECTVEGTSNPNLYWYRQAAGRGLQLLFYSVGIGQISSEVPQNLSASRPQDRQFILSSKKLLLSDSGFYLCAWIWGRASNTEAFFGQGTRLTVV.

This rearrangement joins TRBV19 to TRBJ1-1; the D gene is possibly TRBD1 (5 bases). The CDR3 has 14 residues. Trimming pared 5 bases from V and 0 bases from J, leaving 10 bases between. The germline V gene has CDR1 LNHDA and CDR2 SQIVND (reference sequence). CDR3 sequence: CASSPTVLNTEAFF. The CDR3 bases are TGTGCCAGTAGTCCGACAGTGCTGAACACTGAAGCTTTCTTT.

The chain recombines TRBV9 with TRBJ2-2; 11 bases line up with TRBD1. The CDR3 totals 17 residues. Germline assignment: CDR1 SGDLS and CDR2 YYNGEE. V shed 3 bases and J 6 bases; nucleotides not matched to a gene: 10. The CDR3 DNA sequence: TGTGCCAGCAGCGCGGGACAGGGGGTACGGTCTGCCGGGGAGCTGTTTTTT. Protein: CASSAGQGVRSAGELFF. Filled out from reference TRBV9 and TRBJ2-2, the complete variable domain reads DSGVTQTPKHLITATGQRVTLRCSPRSGDLSVYWYQQSLDQGLQFLIQYYNGEERAKGNILERFSAQQFPDLHSELNLSSLELGDSALYFCASSAGQGVRSAGELFFGEGSRLTVL.

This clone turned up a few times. This CDR3 is CASSDTGGSYNEQFF. CDR3 sequence (DNA): TGTGCCAGCAGCGACACAGGGGGCTCCTACAATGAGCAGTTCTTC. This chain joins TRBV6-1 and TRBJ2-1; 8 bases map to TRBD1. V was clipped by 6 bases and J by 0 bases; unmatched bases: 4. The CDR3 sequence is 15 residues long. CDR1 and CDR2 from the germline V gene are MNHNS and SASEGT.

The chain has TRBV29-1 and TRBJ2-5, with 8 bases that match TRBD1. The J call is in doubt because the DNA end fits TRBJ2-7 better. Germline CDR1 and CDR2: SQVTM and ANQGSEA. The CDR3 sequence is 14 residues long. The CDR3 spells CSVEEGQVTYEQYF. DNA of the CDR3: TGCAGCGTTGAAGAGGGACAGGTTACCTACGAGCAGTACTTC.

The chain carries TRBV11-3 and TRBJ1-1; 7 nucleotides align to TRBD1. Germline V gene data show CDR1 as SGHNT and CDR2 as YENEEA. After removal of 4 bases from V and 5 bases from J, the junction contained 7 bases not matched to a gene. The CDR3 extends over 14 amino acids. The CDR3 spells CASSSRQGRTEAFF. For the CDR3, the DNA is TGTGCCAGCAGCTCCCGACAGGGAAGGACTGAAGCTTTCTTT.

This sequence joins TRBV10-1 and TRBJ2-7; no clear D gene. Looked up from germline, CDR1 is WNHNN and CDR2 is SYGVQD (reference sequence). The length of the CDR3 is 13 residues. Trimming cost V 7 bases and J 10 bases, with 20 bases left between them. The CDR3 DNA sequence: TGCGCCAGCAACCAAGGTCCTAGTTTTAGACAGTACTTC. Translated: CASNQGPSFRQYF.

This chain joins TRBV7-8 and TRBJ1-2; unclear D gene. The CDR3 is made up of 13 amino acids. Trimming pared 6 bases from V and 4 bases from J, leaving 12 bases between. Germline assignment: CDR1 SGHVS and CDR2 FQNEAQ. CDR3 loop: CASSPGPGYGYTF. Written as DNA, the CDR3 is TGTGCCAGCAGTCCCGGCCCAGGCTATGGCTACACCTTC.